This T cell receptor beta chain was sequenced during a study of cytomegalovirus exposure and HLA in healthy donors (dated by TCRdb to the late 2010s). In the study overall: According to an earlier analysis of 450 to 650 of the donors, about 179 million T cells yielded 90 million to 140 million unique TCR beta sequences and approximately 280 Gb of sequence data. The T cell repertoires of several hundred subjects were profiled by immunosequencing and related to cytomegalovirus serostatus. An earlier analysis of about 620 of the donors applied high-throughput TCR beta sequencing to assess whether each TCR beta V gene segment acted as functional or pseudogenic. A later genetic analysis took genome-wide SNP genotypes for 398 of the 666 donors and used that subset as a discovery cohort. The study was designed to test whether signatures of past pathogen exposure could be identified by cataloging public T cell receptors. The number of typed donors differed by locus: about 620-640 for A, B, C, DRB1 and DQB1; 522 for DQA1; 600 to 610 for DPA1; and around 490 for DPB1. Four or five DR-DQ haplotypes were handled as single units for association and clustering, since linkage in the cohort was strong. Both class I and class II loci were covered by HLA typing, at four-digit resolution. Around 300 gigabases of sequencing data and approximately 85 million unique TCR sequences were included in an early release covering 550 to 800 HLA-typed donors. The genetic ancestry cluster associated with self-reported Caucasian donors included over 80% of the approximately 410 genotyped donors. Besides the first cohort of about 730 subjects, a separate validation cohort made up of around 120 different subjects was used. In the later analysis, no new phenotypic data were used to find candidate immune exposures; instead, reliance was placed on TCR beta sequences and their occurrence across donors. All discovery cohort repertoires had been generated using a single sequencing platform. Alongside the repertoire data, information on donor age, sex, ethnicity and CMV serostatus was compiled. To predict cytomegalovirus infection status, the study combined high-throughput TCR immunosequencing, statistical association of individual TCRs with disease status, and machine learning. To study patterns of TCR occurrence, a later analysis re-analyzed previously published TCR beta repertoires from under 750 donors and added high-resolution HLA genotyping. On average, 235,054 unique TCR beta nucleotide sequences were sequenced per donor among 300 to 500 genotyped donors of the cohort, with roughly 19% of those sequences being non-productive. Summary of the overall study and its limitations: Linkage disequilibrium might explain the correlated functional status among segregating V segments, but an unknown experimental factor could not be ruled out. Several of the top co-occurrence clusters appeared to be linked to parvovirus B19, influenza, CMV and Epstein-Barr virus, according to a later analysis. Roughly uniform sequencing depth across donors was assumed in presence/absence analyses, although this assumption may not hold. Because HLA typing was unavailable for some donors at each locus, only the typed subset was used in association tests. Compared with the approximately 710-donor mean, donors in an Asian-associated ancestry cluster had fewer N-insertions in productive TCRs, according to a later genetic analysis. A cluster of highly shared sequence variants was judged likely to represent a technical artifact of the sequencing pipeline. In vitro tests confirmed that three of the cytomegalovirus-associated TCR beta chains recognize cytomegalovirus antigens. Some IMGT-functional V segments, including TRBV6-2 and TRBV6-3, could not be distinguished by the 87-base-pair reads and were therefore excluded. The cohort was sequenced for TCR beta chains only, and without alpha or paired-chain data the features that could be detected were limited. A further reported finding was that TCR beta sequences accurately predicted the HLA-A and HLA-B alleles for most subjects in the first cohort. While some public TCRs were present in many individuals, most TCR sequences turned up only very rarely across donors. The earlier analysis of 587 of the donors excluded roughly 17 rarely observed V segments, including chromosome 9 orphons, because counts were too low. A later analysis found that HLA-associated TCR beta chains were more clonally expanded and had lower generation probabilities than equally common non-associated chains. A total of some 180 TCR beta chains were listed by the study as associated with cytomegalovirus. In a later analysis, the rate of TCR association differed among HLA loci, with DRB1 alleles having the most associated TCRs and HLA-C alleles having the fewest. In an earlier analysis of 500 to 650 of the donors, most TCR beta V segments appeared in productive rearrangements about 87% or about 30% of the time, broadly matching IMGT annotations. An association between a missense DCLRE1C variant and V-gene and J-gene trimming of TCR beta chains was found in a later genetic analysis and replicated in an independent cohort. The only immune exposure information available for the cohort was CMV serostatus. According to the authors, the approach could potentially be generalized to other disease states and immunological phenotypes. Assigning TCR associations to individual alleles was difficult when HLA alleles, especially DR and DQ, strongly co-occurred. In both the original and validation cohorts, the classifier was reported to diagnose cytomegalovirus status with high specificity and sensitivity. In a later analysis, most CMV-associated TCR beta chains were found to appear HLA-restricted, with HLA associations seemingly driven largely by CMV exposure. In a later analysis, 15,000 to 20,000 TCR beta sequences were associated with specific HLA alleles at a false discovery rate of 0.05.

Library method: the immunoSEQ multiplex PCR assay. A mixture of 60 forward primers for TCR Vbeta segments and 13 reverse primers for TCR Jbeta segments was used in the multiplex PCR. The CDR3 region of rearranged TCR beta genes was amplified from genomic DNA with a multiplex PCR assay. The Illumina HiSeq System was used to sequence the amplified TCR beta libraries as 87-base-pair reads. The paper's processing steps were these. A later analysis counted 65 million to 90 million unique TCR beta chains across the 650 to 700 repertoires, and around 12 million of these chains were shared by at least two donors. Raw reads were error-corrected and collapsed into unique sequences by a nearest-neighbor algorithm in which closely related sequences were merged to remove PCR and sequencing errors. Alignment of CDR3 sequences to IMGT reference sequences was used to assign V, D and J gene segments. For a sequence to be retained, a match of at least six nucleotides was required to both a V gene segment and a J gene segment. A rearrangement was called productive if the CDR3 had no stop codons and remained in frame with V and J, and every other rearrangement was called non-productive. Following IMGT convention, CDR3 was defined as the stretch from the second conserved V-encoded cysteine to the conserved J-encoded phenylalanine. Sequences without an unambiguous match to a single V gene segment were excluded from the earlier analysis of several hundred of the donors. An earlier analysis of fewer than 750 of the donors classified V segments as functional when productive rearrangements were above 56.7% and as segregating when the standard deviation between donors was above 5%. A statistical classification framework was built for diagnosing cytomegalovirus status from the catalog of TCR beta chain sequences. In a later analysis, V and J genes were assigned by comparing TCR nucleotide sequences against IMGT/GENE-DB human TR gene sequences. Using the TCRdist pipeline, a later analysis assigned CDR3 sequences along with most-parsimonious VDJ recombination scenarios. In a later analysis, each TCR beta chain was defined by its CDR3 amino acid sequence together with its V-gene family, and reads lacking a unique V-gene family were excluded. As a way to deal with suspected cross-contamination and a sequencing artifact, a later analysis dropped nearly 600 nucleotide sequences that were highly shared and had low generation probability. In a later analysis, a clonal expansion index for each public chain was calculated from normalized within-repertoire ranks of inferred template counts. A later analysis computed generation probabilities with a VDJ recombination model fitted to out-of-frame rearrangements, and checked the results against IGoR. In a later analysis, TCR-TCR, TCR-HLA and TCR-CMV co-occurrence was scored with hypergeometric tests, and a repertoire-size bias correction was applied to TCR pairs. In a later analysis, false discovery rates were estimated by permuting HLA or CMV assignments 20 times. In a later analysis, co-occurring TCRs were grouped with DBSCAN, and TCRdist sequence similarity was added when clustering was performed within HLA-allele-positive subsets. Repertoires with fewer than 30,000 or more than 120,000 public chains were left out of co-occurrence clustering, as were about 5 repertoires with anomalous nucleotide sharing. The clones in this table, taken by TCRdb from immuneACCESS, are in-frame only. Not every clone is retained; where verified, under half of the shortfall comes from an unresolved V gene, and the cause of the rest is unknown. The DNA gave D and trimming, while V, J and clone size come from that table. Within this sample are 160,000 or so clones, with 82% of them counted one time only. The ten largest clones take up 5% to 7.5% of the sample.

With regard to this clone: The antigen this receptor binds is unknown. The sample holds no much larger clone one base away, and base qualities are not on file.

The cohort consisted of 600 or so healthy bone marrow donors. Cohort members were all nominally healthy when sampled, although unrecorded immune exposures were likely present. The donor was CMV seropositive and was included in the group of 270 or so seropositive cohort members. Each donor provided a peripheral blood sample, and peripheral blood mononuclear cells were used for TCR beta sequencing. Genomic DNA extraction from the blood cell samples was performed with the Qiagen DNeasy Blood Extraction Kit. From the cysteine through the phenylalanine, the CDR3 covers 16 amino acids. Only the CDR3 DNA is retained, 48 bases long and in frame from the first base. V is cut by 4 bases and J by 7 bases, and the space between the germline ends is 23 bases. CDR1 and CDR2 are drawn from the germline V gene (reference sequence): SGHNT, YYREEE.

The chain is made from TRBV5-4 and TRBJ1-2; TRBD1 is a possible D gene, resting on 5 matching bases. The clonotype comes from a woman between 50 and 59 years old in good health and CMV-seropositive. Sequencing was carried out using PBMCs. CDR3 reads: CASSGDGHPDRSGYTF. The nucleotide sequence reads TGTGCCAGCAGCGGTGATGGACACCCGGATAGGAGTGGCTACACCTTC. Reference TRBV5-4 and TRBJ1-2 proteins supply the regions before and after the CDR3; the full variable domain is: ETGVTQSPTHLIKTRGQQVTLRCSSQSGHNTVSWYQQALGQGPQFIFQYYREEENGRGNFPPRFSGLQFPNYSSELNVNALELDDSALYLCASSGDGHPDRSGYTFGSGTRLTVV.